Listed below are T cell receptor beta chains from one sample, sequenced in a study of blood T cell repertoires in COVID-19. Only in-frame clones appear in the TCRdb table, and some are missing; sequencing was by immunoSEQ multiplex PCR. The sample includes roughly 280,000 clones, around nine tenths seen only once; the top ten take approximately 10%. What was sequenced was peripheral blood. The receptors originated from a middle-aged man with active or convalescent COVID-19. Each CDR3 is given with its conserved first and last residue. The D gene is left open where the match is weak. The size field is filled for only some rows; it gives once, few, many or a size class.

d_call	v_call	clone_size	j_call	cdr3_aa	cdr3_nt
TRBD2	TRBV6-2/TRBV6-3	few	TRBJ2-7	CASSYYVGGRGEQYF	TGTGCCAGCAGTTACTATGTCGGCGGGAGGGGCGAGCAGTACTTC
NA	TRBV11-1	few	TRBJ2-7	CASSLEGRVSSYEQYF	TGTGCCAGCAGCTTAGAAGGCAGGGTTAGCTCCTACGAGCAGTACTTC
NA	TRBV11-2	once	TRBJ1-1	CASRREAGAEAFF	TGTGCCAGCAGACGGGAGGCGGGCGCTGAAGCTTTCTTT
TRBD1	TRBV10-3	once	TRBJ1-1	CAISPRDRGDTEAFF	TGTGCCATCAGTCCACGGGACAGGGGAGACACTGAAGCTTTCTTT
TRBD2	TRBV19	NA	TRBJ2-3	CASKPGLAVTDTQYF	TGTGCCAGTAAACCGGGACTAGCGGTCACAGATACGCAGTATTTT
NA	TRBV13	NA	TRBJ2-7	CASSPRTGSYEQYF	TGTGCCAGCAGCCCCCGGACGGGGTCCTACGAGCAGTACTTC
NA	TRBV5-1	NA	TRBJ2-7	CASSLAQGLEQYF	TGCGCCAGCAGCTTGGCACAGGGTTTAGAGCAGTACTTC
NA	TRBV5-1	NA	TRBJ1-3	CASTTGPGNTIYF	TGCGCCAGCACAACAGGGCCTGGAAACACCATATATTTT
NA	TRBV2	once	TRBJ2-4	CASSGTMSLVAKNIQYF	TGTGCCAGCAGCGGGACAATGAGTCTAGTCGCCAAAAACATTCAGTACTTC
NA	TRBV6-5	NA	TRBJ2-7	CASSQGLPGYYEQYF	TGTGCCAGCAGTCAGGGACTTCCCGGGTATTACGAGCAGTACTTC
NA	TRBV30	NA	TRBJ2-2	CAWVALSGRHGELFF	TGTGCCTGGGTAGCCTTGAGCGGTAGGCACGGGGAGCTGTTTTTT
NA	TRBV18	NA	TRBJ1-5	CASSPNRDNQPQHF	TGTGCCAGCTCACCTAACAGGGACAATCAGCCCCAGCATTTT
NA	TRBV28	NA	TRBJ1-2	CASSLNRAYGYTF	TGTGCCAGCAGTTTAAACAGGGCCTATGGCTACACCTTC
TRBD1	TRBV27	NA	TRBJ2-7	CASSPDRAQAYEQYF	TGTGCCAGCAGTCCCGACAGGGCACAGGCCTACGAGCAGTACTTC
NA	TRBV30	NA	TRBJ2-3	CAWSGIGPDTQYF	TGTGCCTGGAGCGGGATAGGTCCAGATACGCAGTATTTT
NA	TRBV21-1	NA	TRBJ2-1	CASSLYKGAGNEQFF	TGTGCCAGCAGCCTATACAAGGGGGCGGGCAATGAGCAGTTCTTC
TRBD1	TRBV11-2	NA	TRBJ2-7	CASSLGPGQTYEQYF	TGTGCCAGCAGCTTAGGTCCGGGACAGACCTACGAGCAGTACTTC
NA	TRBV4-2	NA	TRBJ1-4	CASSQPGATNEKLFF	TGTGCCAGCAGCCAACCAGGGGCGACTAATGAAAAACTGTTTTTT
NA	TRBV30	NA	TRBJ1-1	CAWSGSTGPGSEAFF	TGTGCCTGGAGTGGAAGCACAGGGCCCGGGTCTGAAGCTTTCTTT
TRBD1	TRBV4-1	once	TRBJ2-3	CASSAQTGGITDTQYF	TGCGCCAGCAGCGCTCAGACAGGGGGCATTACAGATACGCAGTATTTT
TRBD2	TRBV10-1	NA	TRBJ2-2	CASSPGGPGELFF	TGCGCCAGCAGCCCGGGGGGGCCCGGGGAGCTGTTTTTT
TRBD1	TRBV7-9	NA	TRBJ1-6	CASSGGTGGSPLHF	TGTGCCAGCAGCGGCGGGACAGGGGGTTCACCCCTCCACTTT
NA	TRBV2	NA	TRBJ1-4	CATHLGASPTNEKLFF	TGTGCCACTCACCTGGGAGCGTCCCCAACTAATGAAAAACTGTTTTTT
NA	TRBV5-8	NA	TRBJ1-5	CASSLRSGNQPQHF	TGTGCCAGCAGCTTGAGGTCGGGGAATCAGCCCCAGCATTTT
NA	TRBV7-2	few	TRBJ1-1	CASSLVGRANTEAFF	TGTGCCAGCAGCTTAGTGGGCAGAGCGAACACTGAAGCTTTCTTT
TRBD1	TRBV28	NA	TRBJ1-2	CASSVRTGGSRYGYTF	TGTGCCAGCAGCGTACGGACAGGGGGCTCCCGGTATGGCTACACCTTC
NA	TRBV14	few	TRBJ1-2	CASSQVGGANYGYTF	TGTGCCAGCAGCCAAGTCGGCGGAGCTAACTATGGCTACACCTTC
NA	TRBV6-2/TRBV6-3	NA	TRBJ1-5	CASSYTMSPQHF	TGTGCCAGCAGTTACACGATGAGCCCCCAGCATTTT
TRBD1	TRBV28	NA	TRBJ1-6	CASSSPGQGASYNSPLHF	TGTGCCAGCAGTTCCCCTGGACAGGGGGCTTCCTATAATTCACCCCTCCACTTT
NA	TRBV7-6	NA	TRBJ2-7	CASSLVRWGTGSYEQYF	TGTGCCAGCAGCTTAGTTCGCTGGGGTACAGGATCCTACGAGCAGTACTTC
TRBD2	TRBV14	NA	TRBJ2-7	CASSQGLGSGRRNEQYF	TGTGCCAGCAGCCAAGGGTTGGGTAGCGGGAGGAGGAACGAGCAGTACTTC
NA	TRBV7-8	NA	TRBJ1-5	CASSLQGSNQPQHF	TGTGCCAGCAGCCTTCAGGGAAGCAATCAGCCCCAGCATTTT
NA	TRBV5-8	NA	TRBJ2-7	CASSSELSSYEQYF	TGTGCCAGCAGCTCTGAGCTTAGCTCCTACGAGCAGTACTTC
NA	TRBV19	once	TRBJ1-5	CASSTWQGYNQPQHF	TGTGCCAGTAGTACGTGGCAGGGTTACAATCAGCCCCAGCATTTT
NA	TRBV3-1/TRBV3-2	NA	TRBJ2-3	CASSQGIMETDTQYF	TGTGCCAGCAGCCAAGGCATTATGGAGACAGATACGCAGTATTTT
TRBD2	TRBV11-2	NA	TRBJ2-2	CASSYGLAAPNTGELFF	TGTGCCAGCAGCTACGGACTAGCAGCCCCGAACACCGGGGAGCTGTTTTTT
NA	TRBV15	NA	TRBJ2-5	CATSRETGEGETQYF	TGTGCCACCAGCAGAGAAACGGGAGAAGGGGAGACCCAGTACTTC
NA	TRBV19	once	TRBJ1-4	CASSSEHLTNEKLFF	TGTGCCAGTAGTTCCGAACATCTAACTAATGAAAAACTGTTTTTT
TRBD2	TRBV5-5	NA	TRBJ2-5	CASRVKFGRDYETQYF	TGTGCCAGCAGGGTGAAGTTTGGGCGGGACTATGAGACCCAGTACTTC
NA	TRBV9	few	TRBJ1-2	CASSLETGANYGYTF	TGTGCCAGCAGTCTCGAGACGGGAGCTAACTATGGCTACACCTTC
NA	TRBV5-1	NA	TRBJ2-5	CASSLGGGETQYF	TGCGCCAGCAGCTTGGGCGGGGGCGAGACCCAGTACTTC
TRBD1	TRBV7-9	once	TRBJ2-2	CASSSKDRGTGELFF	TGTGCCAGCAGCTCGAAGGACAGGGGAACCGGGGAGCTGTTTTTT